A selection of T cell receptor beta chains follows, all from one sample in a study of blood T cell repertoires in COVID-19. The method was immunoSEQ multiplex PCR; TCRdb's version includes in-frame clones alone and lacks a portion of them. The sample holds roughly 52,000 clones, 70% to 90% seen once. The sample taken for sequencing was peripheral blood. These receptors came from a human donor in a cohort sampled during active COVID-19. Each CDR3 is given with its conserved first and last residue. D genes are given only for firm matches. The size entry is marked missing in some rows and otherwise reads once, few, many or a size class.

D gene	clone size	V gene	J gene	CDR3 DNA	CDR3 protein
.	few	TRBV18	TRBJ1-1	TGTGCCAGCTCACCAAAGGCGAGGGACACTGAAGCTTTCTTT	CASSPKARDTEAFF
TRBD2	.	TRBV6-2/TRBV6-3	TRBJ2-3	TGTGCCAGCAGTTACTCCTTAGCGGGAGGGGATACGCAGTATTTT	CASSYSLAGGDTQYF
TRBD1	.	TRBV6-1	TRBJ1-6	TGTGCCAGCAGTGAAACAGGGGGCTCGAGCTCCTATAATTCACCCCTCCACTTT	CASSETGGSSSYNSPLHF
.	.	TRBV11-2	TRBJ2-2	TGTGCCAGCAGCCAAAGACAGACGAACACCGGGGAGCTGTTTTTT	CASSQRQTNTGELFF
.	.	TRBV6-5	TRBJ1-4	TGTGCCAGCAGTTACTCGGGGGCAGTGGGGGATGAAAAACTGTTTTTT	CASSYSGAVGDEKLFF
.	.	TRBV19	TRBJ2-2	TGTGCCAGTAGTCTATCTAGGGGCCTGAACACCGGGGAGCTGTTTTTT	CASSLSRGLNTGELFF
TRBD1	.	TRBV30	TRBJ1-4	TGTGCCTGGAGGCTACAGGGGGCCTGGGGTGAAAAACTGTTTTTT	CAWRLQGAWGEKLFF
.	.	TRBV28	TRBJ1-5	TGTGCCAGCAGTCCCCTTGCGGGGGCCGATTCATCCAATCAGCCCCAGCATTTT	CASSPLAGADSSNQPQHF
TRBD1	.	TRBV11-2	TRBJ1-5	TGTGCCAGCAGCTTGGACAGGCAGCAGCCCCAGCATTTT	CASSLDRQQPQHF
.	.	TRBV28	TRBJ2-1	TGTGCCAGCAGTTTACCGGGTTCAGTCTCCTACAATGAGCAGTTCTTC	CASSLPGSVSYNEQFF